These 21 T cell receptor beta chains were sequenced from one sample in a study of blood T cell repertoires in COVID-19. Clones were sequenced by immunoSEQ multiplex PCR, and TCRdb holds only the in-frame ones, with some missing. The profile shows tens of thousands of clones, 80% of them singletons. Sequencing was performed on peripheral blood. The receptors here all came from a human donor in a cohort sampled during active COVID-19.

This rearrangement joins TRBV7-8 to TRBJ1-2; the D gene is possibly TRBD1 (6 bases). V was clipped by 5 bases and J by 8 bases, with 24 bases between them. Per germline, CDR1 SGHVS and CDR2 FQNEAQ. The CDR3 runs to 16 residues. The CDR3 sequence: CASSPRLPGHRFGYTF. CDR3 in DNA: TGTGCCAGCAGCCCCCGCCTCCCGGGACATCGTTTCGGCTACACCTTC.

The V call is TRBV3-1 (or the pseudogene TRBV3-2), the J call TRBJ2-5; 12 positions agree with TRBD2. This CDR3 is 16 amino acids long. With 4 bases clipped from V and 4 bases from J, the junction kept 7 bases outside the gene matches. Germline-derived CDR1 and CDR2 are LGHDT and YNNKEL (reference sequence). The CDR3 DNA is TGTGCCAGCAGCCTTCGACTAGCGGGAGCGGTAGAGACCCAGTACTTC. Its translation: CASSLRLAGAVETQYF.

The chain carries TRBV5-4 and TRBJ2-6, with 8 bases identical to TRBD2. V trimming: 2 bases; J trimming: 0 bases; junction bases outside the gene matches: 4. The CDR3 has 17 residues. Germline V CDR1 and CDR2: SGHNT, YYREEE (reference sequence). The CDR3: CASSFGGRSSGANVLTF. In DNA, the CDR3 is TGTGCCAGCAGCTTTGGCGGGAGGAGCTCTGGGGCCAACGTCCTGACTTTC.

V is TRBV11-3 and J is TRBJ2-5, with TRBD2 identical over 14 bases. V lost 5 bases to trimming and J lost 4 bases; unmatched junction nucleotides: 6. Germline CDR1 SGHNT, CDR2 YENEEA. The CDR3 totals 16 residues. This CDR3 is CASSPGLAGVRETQYF. CDR3 in DNA: TGTGCCAGCAGCCCGGGACTAGCGGGAGTAAGAGAGACCCAGTACTTC. Combining the CDR3 with reference TRBV11-3 and TRBJ2-5 gives the whole variable domain EAGVVQSPRYKIIEKKQPVAFWCNPISGHNTLYWYLQNLGQGPELLIRYENEEAVDDSQLPKDRFSAERLKGVDSTLKIQPAELGDSAVYLCASSPGLAGVRETQYFGPGTRLLVL.

The count of this clone is one. This chain joins TRBV28 and TRBJ1-1; 8 nucleotides line up with TRBD1. V lost 8 bases, J lost 1 base, and 3 bases stayed unmatched. Germline loops: CDR1 MDHEN, CDR2 SYDVKM. The CDR3 length is 13 residues. This CDR3 reads CASRDRGNTEAFF. In DNA, the CDR3 is TGTGCCAGCCGCGACAGGGGGAACACTGAAGCTTTCTTT.

The chain has TRBV5-6 and TRBJ1-3; 7 bases align to TRBD1. The CDR3 sequence is 15 residues long. After removal of 4 bases from V and 8 bases from J, the junction contained 12 bases not matched to a gene. The germline gives CDR1 SGHDT, CDR2 YYEEEE. CDR3 region: CASSLRTGGAYTIYF. CDR3 bases: TGTGCCAGCAGCCTACGGACAGGAGGGGCATACACCATATATTTT.

This clone was detected a few times. This sequence joins TRBV28 and TRBJ1-2, with 7 bases identical to TRBD1. This CDR3 spans 14 amino acids. Germline values: CDR1 MDHEN, CDR2 SYDVKM. V was pared by 4 bases and J by 8 bases, with 10 bases of the junction left unmatched. The CDR3 DNA sequence: TGTGCCAGCAGTTCGACAGGGTGGATCTCCGGCTACACCTTC. Its translation: CASSSTGWISGYTF.

The CDR3 here is CASSFSAGGFYNEQFF. The CDR3, as DNA: TGTGCCAGCAGTTTTTCAGCGGGAGGCTTCTACAATGAGCAGTTCTTC. The J gene is TRBJ2-1, the V gene TRBV5-4; 9 nucleotides agree with TRBD2. Germline V gene sequence: CDR1 SGHNT, CDR2 YYREEE (reference sequence). With 5 bases clipped from V and 3 bases from J, the junction kept 9 bases outside the gene matches. The CDR3 sequence is 16 residues long. Variable domain in full (rest from reference TRBV5-4 and TRBJ2-1): ETGVTQSPTHLIKTRGQQVTLRCSSQSGHNTVSWYQQALGQGPQFIFQYYREEENGRGNFPPRFSGLQFPNYSSELNVNALELDDSALYLCASSFSAGGFYNEQFFGPGTRLTVL.

This clone was seen once. The chain recombines TRBV6-5 with TRBJ2-3, with D possibly TRBD1 on 6 matching bases. The V gene's germline CDR1 is MNHEY and CDR2 SVGAGI. The CDR3 runs to 15 residues. The V end lost 2 bases, the J end lost 1 base, and 10 bases lay between the germline ends. DNA of the CDR3: TGTGCCAGCAGTTACCTGGGGGCCGGCACAGATACGCAGTATTTT. Translated, it gives CASSYLGAGTDTQYF.

A note on this clone: In the same sample, other DNA sequences code for this CDR3. The chain links TRBV7-2 to TRBJ2-5, with 7 bases fitting TRBD1. This CDR3 has 14 residues. Germline V gene data show CDR1 as SGHTA and CDR2 as FQGNSA. V shed 2 bases, J shed 6 bases, and the junction held 6 bases outside the gene matches. CDR3 nucleotides: TGTGCCAGCAGCTTAAGGGGGCTGGGAAAGACCCAGTACTTC. It encodes CASSLRGLGKTQYF. Full variable domain (missing parts from reference TRBV7-2 and TRBJ2-5): GAGVSQSPSNKVTEKGKDVELRCDPISGHTALYWYRQSLGQGLEFLIYFQGNSAPDKSGLPSDRFSAERTGGSVSTLTIQRTQQEDSAVYLCASSLRGLGKTQYFGPGTRLLVL.

The chain links TRBV6-6 to TRBJ2-7; 11 bases map to TRBD2. The V gene end was trimmed by 7 bases and the J gene end by 4 bases; junction bases not matched to a gene: 6. The germline gives CDR1 MNHNY, CDR2 SVGAGI (reference sequence). This CDR3 comprises 14 residues. The CDR3 coding sequence is TGTGCCAGCAAGGAGGGGACTAGCGGATACGAGCAGTACTTC. Protein sequence: CASKEGTSGYEQYF.

V usage is TRBV15 and J usage is TRBJ2-7; 7 bases line up with TRBD2. After removal of 5 bases from V and 3 bases from J, the junction contained 10 bases not matched to a gene. The germline V gene encodes CDR1 LNHNV and CDR2 YYDKDF (reference sequence). The CDR3 has 15 residues. The DNA for the CDR3 is TGTGCCACCAGCTGGGGGGGGTGGGAGGACTACGAGCAGTACTTC. It codes for CATSWGGWEDYEQYF.

This chain joins TRBV5-3 and TRBJ2-7, with a possible D match to TRBD1 (5 bases). TRBV5-3 is labeled an ORF, and its function is uncertain. The CDR3 sequence is 15 residues long. V lost 0 bases and J lost 4, with 14 bases in between. In DNA, the CDR3 is TGTGCCAGAAGCTTGGGTGGCTTCACAGGTTACGAGCAGTACTTC. Translated: CARSLGGFTGYEQYF.

The chain combines TRBV25-1 with TRBJ2-5; no clear D gene. Trimming took 1 base from V and 0 from J, leaving 6 bases between them. CDR1 MGHDK and CDR2 SYGVNS come from the germline V gene. This CDR3 has 14 residues. CDR3 in amino acids: CASSESGYQETQYF. CDR3 coding DNA: TGTGCCAGCAGTGAATCAGGATACCAAGAGACCCAGTACTTC.

The chain links TRBV15 to TRBJ1-1; D is unresolved. Germline V CDR1 and CDR2: LNHNV, YYDKDF (reference sequence). The CDR3 is made up of 16 amino acids. Trimming stripped 1 base from V and 0 bases from J, with 12 bases between. CDR3 sequence reads: CATSRGAYQVNTEAFF. CDR3 bases: TGTGCCACCAGCAGAGGGGCCTATCAAGTGAACACTGAAGCTTTCTTT.

The chain uses TRBV7-2 and TRBJ2-1; TRBD2 agrees at 10 bases. J was trimmed by 1 base and V by 5 bases; bases with no gene match: 5. CDR1 is SGHTA and CDR2 is FQGNSA in the germline V gene. This CDR3 has 16 residues. CDR3 in DNA: TGTGCCAGCAGCCCAGGTAGCGGGAGGTCCTACAATGAGCAGTTCTTC. This translates into CASSPGSGRSYNEQFF.

The chain links TRBV3-1 (or the pseudogene TRBV3-2) to TRBJ2-7; 7 nucleotides match TRBD2. Trimming took 5 bases from V and 3 from J; bases not matched to a gene: 1. The germline V gene encodes CDR1 LGHDT and CDR2 YNNKEL (reference sequence). This CDR3 comprises 12 residues. CDR3 sequence (DNA): TGTGCCAGCAGCTCGGGGGGCTACGAGCAGTACTTC. Residues: CASSSGGYEQYF.

This chain uses TRBV11-1 with TRBJ1-1; D might be TRBD1 (6 bases). CDR3 length: 16 amino acids. V was trimmed by 2 bases and J by 1 base, leaving 14 bases between them. Germline V gives CDR1 SGHAT, CDR2 FQDESV (reference sequence). The CDR3 DNA sequence: TGTGCCAGCAGCTTATGGGGGCCGAAGCGGAACACTGAAGCTTTCTTT. The encoded protein is CASSLWGPKRNTEAFF.

The rearrangement links TRBV28 to TRBJ2-7; D is unresolved. In germline, CDR1 is MDHEN, CDR2 SYDVKM. CDR3 length: 13 residues. V was clipped by 3 bases and J by 7 bases, with 13 bases between them. CDR3 residues: CASSFGAPGEQYF. For the CDR3, the DNA is TGTGCCAGCAGTTTTGGAGCGCCTGGGGAGCAGTACTTC. Drawing the rest from reference TRBV28 and TRBJ2-7, the complete variable domain is DVKVTQSSRYLVKRTGEKVFLECVQDMDHENMFWYRQDPGLGLRLIYFSYDVKMKEKGDIPEGYSVSREKKERFSLILESASTNQTSMYLCASSFGAPGEQYFGPGTRLTVT.

This sequence joins TRBV7-6 and TRBJ2-5; the D gene is possibly TRBD2 (6 bases). The CDR3 loop spans 13 amino acids. The germline CDR1 and CDR2 sequences are SGHVS and FNYEAQ. V was clipped by 0 bases and J by 4 bases, with 6 bases between them. The CDR3 sequence is CASSLAGGETQYF. CDR3 DNA sequence: TGTGCCAGCAGCTTAGCGGGGGGAGAGACCCAGTACTTC.

The J gene is TRBJ1-2, the V gene TRBV7-9; D is perhaps TRBD1 (5 bases). V was clipped by 3 bases and J by 4 bases, with 12 bases between them. Germline V gives CDR1 SEHNR, CDR2 FQNEAQ (reference sequence). This CDR3 is built from 14 residues. The CDR3 nucleotides are TGTGCCAGCAGCTTCGCAGGGAGGGGCTATGGCTACACCTTC. Its protein is CASSFAGRGYGYTF.